Listed here are 20 T cell receptor beta chains from one sample, sequenced in a study of blood T cell repertoires in COVID-19. Produced via immunoSEQ multiplex PCR; TCRdb's table is partial and in-frame only. In the table there are 70,000 to 100,000 clones, 88% of which are singletons. Sequencing was performed on peripheral blood. The receptors derive from a woman between 65 and 79 years old with acute or convalescent COVID-19.

The rearrangement links TRBV27 to TRBJ1-2; D not resolved. The CDR3 has 15 amino acids. Germline loops: CDR1 MNHEY, CDR2 SMNVEV (reference sequence). The V gene lost 1 base and the J gene lost 5 bases, with 14 bases spanning the gap. The CDR3 DNA follows: TGTGCCAGCAGTTTATTCGGCGGAGGGCAGTATGGCTACACCTTC. Amino acid sequence: CASSLFGGGQYGYTF.

V gene TRBV5-4 combines with J gene TRBJ1-3; possible D gene TRBD1, 6 bases. Per the germline V gene, CDR1 is SGHNT and CDR2 is YYREEE (reference sequence). Trimming took off 3 bases at V and 0 bases at J, with 13 bases between the two ends. This CDR3 comprises 16 residues. In DNA, the CDR3 is TGTGCCAGCAGCTCAAAGACAGGTGACTCTGGAAACACCATATATTTT. It encodes CASSSKTGDSGNTIYF. Drawing the rest from reference TRBV5-4 and TRBJ1-3, the complete variable domain is ETGVTQSPTHLIKTRGQQVTLRCSSQSGHNTVSWYQQALGQGPQFIFQYYREEENGRGNFPPRFSGLQFPNYSSELNVNALELDDSALYLCASSSKTGDSGNTIYFGEGSWLTVV.

The chain's CDR3 is CASSLKGGRAFF. As DNA, the CDR3 is TGTGCCAGCAGCCTTAAAGGGGGCAGGGCTTTCTTT. This chain links TRBV3-1 (or the pseudogene TRBV3-2) with TRBJ1-1; 7 bases are a match to TRBD1. The CDR3 has 12 amino acids. Germline V gene lookup returns CDR1 LGHDT and CDR2 YNNKEL (reference sequence). J lost 11 bases, V lost 4 bases, and 7 bases had no gene match.

This chain uses TRBV5-6 with TRBJ1-2; no definite D call. The CDR3 covers 15 residues. The germline CDR1 and CDR2 sequences are SGHDT and YYEEEE. Trimming took 0 bases from V and 8 from J, leaving 17 bases between them. The CDR3 region has the DNA TGTGCCAGCAGCTTGGAGCGGCTAGGGAGAGGCGGCTACACCTTC. Translating gives CASSLERLGRGGYTF. Full variable domain (missing parts from reference TRBV5-6 and TRBJ1-2): DAGVTQSPTHLIKTRGQQVTLRCSPKSGHDTVSWYQQALGQGPQFIFQYYEEEERQRGNFPDRFSGHQFPNYSSELNVNALLLGDSALYLCASSLERLGRGGYTFGSGTRLTVV.

The V gene is TRBV30, the J gene TRBJ1-1, with D unresolved. V was clipped by 3 bases and J by 6 bases, with 8 bases between them. The CDR3 contains 11 residues. Germline V gives CDR1 GTSNPN, CDR2 SVGIG (reference sequence). As DNA, the CDR3 is TGTGCCTGGAGCTTCTCTGCTGAAGCTTTCTTT. Protein sequence: CAWSFSAEAFF.

The chain uses TRBV6-1 and TRBJ2-3, with TRBD1 identical over 9 bases. The germline V gene encodes CDR1 MNHNS and CDR2 SASEGT. The CDR3 consists of 16 residues. Germline trimming cut 6 bases from V and 0 bases from J; bases unmatched to any gene: 7. In nucleotides, the CDR3 is TGTGCCAGCAGGGAACAGGGGGCCCCAAGCACAGATACGCAGTATTTT. Residues: CASREQGAPSTDTQYF.

The chain couples TRBV6-5 to TRBJ2-3, with 7 bases matching TRBD1. Trimming took 5 bases from V and 5 from J; bases not matched to a gene: 1. The germline V gene encodes CDR1 MNHEY and CDR2 SVGAGI. The CDR3 sequence is 12 residues long. The CDR3 protein is CASSRDRDTQYF. The CDR3 DNA reads as TGTGCCAGCAGTCGGGACAGAGATACGCAGTATTTT.

The chain uses TRBV9 and TRBJ2-7; 7 bases fit TRBD1. CDR1 and CDR2 (germline): SGDLS, YYNGEE. Trimming cost V 0 bases and J 4 bases; bases outside gene matches: 7. The CDR3 contains 15 residues. In nucleotides, the CDR3 is TGTGCCAGCAGCGTAGGGGACAGAGGAACTTACGAGCAGTACTTC. The encoded protein is CASSVGDRGTYEQYF.

The V and J genes are TRBV18 and TRBJ1-1; D is perhaps TRBD1 (6 bases). Germline CDR1 and CDR2: KGHSH and LQKENI. V was shortened by 8 bases and J by 6 bases, with 19 bases between the two germline ends. This CDR3 is 14 amino acids long. The CDR3 DNA follows: TGTGCCAGCACGGAAGACCGACAGGTTTCTGAAGCTTTCTTT. Translated: CASTEDRQVSEAFF.

The rearrangement links TRBV2 to TRBJ2-1; the match to TRBD2 covers 9 bases. CDR1 and CDR2 (germline): SNHLY, FYNNEI. CDR3 length: 16 amino acids. After removal of 7 bases from V and 4 bases from J, the junction contained 11 bases not matched to a gene. The CDR3 reads CASKTVGREGYNEQFF. For the CDR3, the DNA is TGTGCCAGCAAAACTGTAGGGCGGGAGGGTTACAATGAGCAGTTCTTC.

The chain carries TRBV5-1 and TRBJ2-1; 9 bases match TRBD2. Germline V CDR1 and CDR2: SGHRS, YFSETQ. CDR3 length: 12 residues. The trim removed 4 bases at V and 14 bases at J, leaving 7 bases unmatched. The CDR3 here is CASSDSGGWKFF. CDR3 sequence (DNA): TGCGCCAGCAGCGATAGCGGGGGATGGAAGTTCTTC.

This clone was seen more than once but under ten times. The chain links TRBV28 to TRBJ1-5; D ambiguous. Germline V gene lookup returns CDR1 MDHEN and CDR2 SYDVKM. The V and J ends lost 3 bases and 1 base respectively, with 7 bases between them. This CDR3 is built from 14 residues. The chain's CDR3 is CASSFLQSNQPQHF. The CDR3 coding sequence is TGTGCCAGCAGTTTTTTACAGAGCAATCAGCCCCAGCATTTT.

This clone is medium-sized. The rearrangement uses TRBV9 and TRBJ2-5; 8 bases agree with TRBD2. Germline lookup yields CDR1 SGDLS and CDR2 YYNGEE. The CDR3 extends over 16 amino acids. The V gene end was trimmed by 3 bases and the J gene end by 0 bases; junction bases not matched to a gene: 7. The CDR3 here is CASSAPLSGDQETQYF. The CDR3 nucleotides are TGTGCCAGCAGCGCCCCCCTTAGCGGGGACCAAGAGACCCAGTACTTC. The whole variable domain, filled in from reference TRBV9 and TRBJ2-5, reads DSGVTQTPKHLITATGQRVTLRCSPRSGDLSVYWYQQSLDQGLQFLIQYYNGEERAKGNILERFSAQQFPDLHSELNLSSLELGDSALYFCASSAPLSGDQETQYFGPGTRLLVL.

The chain has TRBV11-2 and TRBJ1-5; D is uncertain. Germline CDR1 and CDR2: SGHAT and FQNNGV. The CDR3 runs 13 residues. The V end lost 1 base, the J end lost 8 bases, and 9 bases lay between the germline ends. The CDR3, as DNA: TGTGCCAGCAGCTTAGGTGTTTCGGAGCCCCAGCATTTT. This codes for CASSLGVSEPQHF.

Only a few counts were recorded for this clone. One end of the junction varies from germline; a read error may be responsible. This chain joins TRBV15 and TRBJ2-5; possible D gene TRBD2, 5 bases. This CDR3 is built from 16 residues. In germline, CDR1 is LNHNV, CDR2 YYDKDF (reference sequence). CDR3 sequence (DNA): TGTGCCACCAGCGGAGACCCAAACGGGGAACGGGAGACCCAGTACTTC. Translation gives CATSGDPNGERETQYF.

V gene TRBV15 combines with J gene TRBJ2-3; maybe TRBD2 (6 bases). The CDR3 runs to 15 residues. Germline loops: CDR1 LNHNV, CDR2 YYDKDF (reference sequence). Between the trimmed V and J ends, which lost 2 bases and 0 bases, there was a span of 9 bases. CDR3: CATSRRGSSTDTQYF. As DNA, the CDR3 is TGTGCCACCAGCAGACGGGGGTCTAGCACAGATACGCAGTATTTT. Full variable domain (rest looked up from reference TRBV15 and TRBJ2-3): DAMVIQNPRYQVTQFGKPVTLSCSQTLNHNVMYWYQQKSSQAPKLLFHYYDKDFNNEADTPDNFQSRRPNTSFCFLDIRSPGLGDTAMYLCATSRRGSSTDTQYFGPGTRLTVL.

The DNA of the CDR3 is TGTGCCAGCAGCTTGGCCACAGGGGGCCAAGAGACCCAGTACTTC. It is translated as CASSLATGGQETQYF. The chain combines TRBV7-3 with TRBJ2-5; TRBD1 agrees at 8 bases. Germline-derived CDR1 and CDR2 are SGHTA and FQGTGA. The CDR3 is made up of 15 amino acids. V dropped 3 bases and J dropped 1; count of bases not matched to a gene: 4.

The chain couples TRBV30 to TRBJ1-1; D is unclear. The CDR3 is 15 residues long. Trimming left V 0 bases short and J 2 bases short, with 13 bases between. The V gene's germline CDR1 is GTSNPN and CDR2 SVGIG (reference sequence). CDR3 nucleotide sequence: TGTGCCTGGAGTGTACATTTTAACAGCAACACTGAAGCTTTCTTT. Its translation is CAWSVHFNSNTEAFF.

This sequence joins TRBV3-1 (or the pseudogene TRBV3-2) and TRBJ1-1, with D perhaps matching TRBD1 (6 bases). The length of the CDR3 is 15 residues. Germline V gene sequence: CDR1 LGHDT, CDR2 YNNKEL (reference sequence). Trimming pared 2 bases from V and 5 bases from J, leaving 15 bases between. This chain's CDR3 is CASSQRGGSGTEAFF. CDR3 bases: TGTGCCAGCAGCCAAAGAGGGGGTTCGGGTACTGAAGCTTTCTTT.

This clone has a single count. The V call is TRBV4-2, the J call TRBJ2-1, with D hard to call. In germline, CDR1 is LGHNA, CDR2 YNFKEQ. The CDR3 runs to 12 residues. With 3 bases removed from V and 7 bases from J, the gap between germline ends came to 7 bases. This chain's CDR3 is CASSQPGNEQFF. The DNA of the CDR3 is TGTGCCAGCAGCCAGCCCGGGAATGAGCAGTTCTTC.